This TCR beta chain was retrieved from a study of brain T cells in children with intractable seizures. Repertoires were generated with immunoSEQ multiplex PCR, while TCRdb's copy carries only in-frame clones and drops some. The data show 70,000 to 90,000 clones, with 85% to 95% seen just once and more than 1.5% held by the top ten. This sample comprised peripheral blood, obtained at surgery. The clonotype was recovered from a boy under two years old with tuberous sclerosis and intractable seizures.

The CDR3 region is CASSLEAIGELFF. DNA for the CDR3: TGTGCCAGCAGCTTAGAAGCGATCGGGGAGCTGTTTTTT. This chain connects TRBV11-1 to TRBJ2-2; no clear D. The CDR3 has 13 residues. The germline V gene encodes CDR1 SGHAT and CDR2 FQDESV (reference sequence). V was pared by 1 base and J by 7 bases, with 7 bases between.